This passage covers 28 T cell receptor beta chains from one sample sequenced in a study of monozygotic twins with inflammatory bowel disease. Reprocessing the 5' RACE reads, TCRdb reports a single entry for every CDR3 protein and omits DNA. Its table lists about 450,000 distinct CDR3 sequences. Sequenced: blood. These receptors were obtained from a human donor with ulcerative colitis or Crohn's disease, or a healthy co-twin of an affected twin (not recorded which).

The chain joins TRBV12-3 or TRBV12-4 to TRBJ2-7. The CDR3 runs 13 residues. The CDR3: CASSPLASHEQYF.

The chain has TRBV3-1 and TRBJ1-1; absent DNA, TCRdb's TRBD1 call cannot be checked. The CDR3 sequence is 13 residues long. Germline CDR1 reads LGHDT; CDR2 reads YNNKEL (reference sequence). The CDR3 here is CASSQTGQTEAFF.

The chain combines TRBV4-2 with TRBJ2-3. The germline V gene has CDR1 LGHNA and CDR2 YNFKEQ. This CDR3 is 16 amino acids long. The CDR3 loop reads CASSHRLGDGTDTQYF.

The chain joins TRBV29-1 to TRBJ2-1. Germline CDR1 reads SQVTM; CDR2 reads ANQGSEA. The CDR3 has 12 residues. The CDR3 region is CSARRGNNEQFF.

The CDR3 here is CASSRERVSYEQYF. This rearrangement joins TRBV7-9 to TRBJ2-7; TCRdb returns TRBD1, unconfirmable since there is no DNA. The germline gives CDR1 SEHNR, CDR2 FQNEAQ (reference sequence). The CDR3 runs to 14 residues.

The chain is built from TRBV5-1 and TRBJ2-2. Germline V gene lookup returns CDR1 SGHRS and CDR2 YFSETQ. The CDR3 extends over 15 amino acids. Here the CDR3 reads CASSLADSNTGELFF.

The CDR3 is CASSSLGVNYGYTF. The chain links TRBV7-2 to TRBJ1-2; with no DNA, the TCRdb D assignment of TRBD1 cannot be verified. Germline V gene sequence: CDR1 SGHTA, CDR2 FQGNSA. The CDR3 length is 14 residues. The full variable domain, in which reference TRBV7-2 and TRBJ1-2 provide the parts outside the CDR3, is GAGVSQSPSNKVTEKGKDVELRCDPISGHTALYWYRQSLGQGLEFLIYFQGNSAPDKSGLPSDRFSAERTGGSVSTLTIQRTQQEDSAVYLCASSSLGVNYGYTFGSGTRLTVV.

The chain has TRBV6-1 and TRBJ1-1; TCRdb names TRBD1, which stays unverified in the absence of DNA. Germline-derived CDR1 and CDR2 are MNHNS and SASEGT. CDR3 length: 14 amino acids. The CDR3 sequence is CASSAGTSNTEAFF.

The genes are TRBV5-5 and TRBJ1-2. The CDR3 sequence is 16 residues long. Germline V gene sequence: CDR1 SGHKS, CDR2 YYEKEE (reference sequence). CDR3: CASSLEVYRSPYGYTF. The full variable domain, in which reference TRBV5-5 and TRBJ1-2 provide the parts outside the CDR3, is DAGVTQSPTHLIKTRGQQVTLRCSPISGHKSVSWYQQVLGQGPQFIFQYYEKEERGRGNFPDRFSARQFPNYSSELNVNALLLGDSALYLCASSLEVYRSPYGYTFGSGTRLTVV.

CDR3: CASSPQSGGAHEQYF. This chain joins TRBV7-9 and TRBJ2-7; TCRdb returns TRBD2, unconfirmable since there is no DNA. CDR3 size: 15 residues. Germline values: CDR1 SEHNR, CDR2 FQNEAQ (reference sequence).

CDR3: CASSYSRPRETQYF. The chain employs TRBV6-5 and TRBJ2-5; TCRdb's D gene call, TRBD1, goes unchecked for lack of DNA. Germline loops: CDR1 MNHEY, CDR2 SVGAGI. The CDR3 length is 14 residues.

This chain joins TRBV28 and TRBJ1-2. The CDR3 is 15 amino acids. Germline V gene sequence: CDR1 MDHEN, CDR2 SYDVKM. The CDR3 protein is CASSRPTLTVHGYTF.

Here the CDR3 reads CASSRGLIGELFF. The chain links TRBV6-5 to TRBJ2-2; TCRdb indicates TRBD2, and absent DNA this call remains unverified. The CDR3 runs 13 residues. Germline CDR1 and CDR2: MNHEY and SVGAGI.

The V gene is TRBV4-1, the J gene TRBJ1-6. The CDR3 consists of 18 residues. Germline values: CDR1 MGHRA, CDR2 YSYEKL. CDR3 in amino acids: CASSQEDGGSSYNSPLHF.

This rearrangement joins TRBV7-2 to TRBJ2-3. CDR3 length: 15 amino acids. CDR1 and CDR2 from the germline V gene are SGHTA and FQGNSA. The CDR3 loop reads CASSPHRGPTDTQYF.

The chain uses TRBV20-1 and TRBJ2-3. Germline V gene data show CDR1 as DFQATT and CDR2 as SNEGSKA (reference sequence). The CDR3 totals 15 residues. The CDR3 sequence is CSARDLGTSPDTQYF.

V and J are TRBV5-1 and TRBJ2-2; there is no DNA to check the TCRdb D call of TRBD1. The CDR3 loop spans 21 amino acids. CDR1 is SGHRS, CDR2 YFSETQ, per germline. The CDR3 is CASSLERRSQGETPNTGELFF.

V is TRBV20-1 and J is TRBJ1-5; TCRdb picks TRBD1, but there is no DNA to check that call. The V gene's germline CDR1 is DFQATT and CDR2 SNEGSKA (reference sequence). The CDR3 is made up of 13 amino acids. The CDR3 spells CSASPGSDQPQHF.

This chain connects TRBV20-1 to TRBJ2-1; TCRdb indicates TRBD2, and absent DNA this call remains unverified. In germline, CDR1 is DFQATT, CDR2 SNEGSKA (reference sequence). The CDR3 is 15 amino acids. CDR3 in amino acids: CSARETSGRWNEQFF.

This chain uses TRBV6-6 with TRBJ2-2. Per germline, CDR1 MNHNY and CDR2 SVGAGI (reference sequence). The CDR3 has 13 amino acids. CDR3: CASRNGHTGELFF.

This chain connects TRBV30 to TRBJ2-1; TCRdb reports TRBD2, a call that lacks DNA to check it against. Germline CDR1 is GTSNPN and CDR2 is SVGIG (reference sequence). This CDR3 comprises 15 residues. Here the CDR3 reads CAWSDGAGGNNEQFF.

The CDR3 sequence is CAKSVGGYYGYTF. V gene TRBV30 combines with J gene TRBJ1-2. Germline V lookup: CDR1 GTSNPN, CDR2 SVGIG (reference sequence). The CDR3 consists of 13 residues.

The chain recombines TRBV20-1 with TRBJ1-2; there is no DNA to check the TCRdb D call of TRBD1. Germline V lookup: CDR1 DFQATT, CDR2 SNEGSKA (reference sequence). This CDR3 region has 14 residues. The CDR3 here is CSAMDRGPNYGYTF.

J is TRBJ2-1 and V is TRBV7-9; TCRdb picks TRBD1, but there is no DNA to check that call. The CDR3 extends over 13 amino acids. Germline CDR1 reads SEHNR; CDR2 reads FQNEAQ (reference sequence). CDR3 residues: CASSSSDNNEQFF.

The chain recombines TRBV7-3 with TRBJ2-5; no DNA is available, so the TRBD1 call from TCRdb remains unchecked. The CDR3 runs 16 residues. CDR1 is SGHTA and CDR2 is FQGTGA in the germline V gene. CDR3 residues: CASSPLPGQKKETQYF.

The rearrangement links TRBV10-2 to TRBJ1-1; the D call from TCRdb, TRBD1, cannot be confirmed without DNA. The germline V gene has CDR1 WSHSY and CDR2 SAAADI. The CDR3 consists of 13 residues. CDR3 loop: CASSEQGSTEAFF.

The chain recombines TRBV20-1 with TRBJ2-6; the D call of TRBD1 rests on TCRdb alone, since no DNA is present to check it. The CDR3 is made up of 17 amino acids. Germline values: CDR1 DFQATT, CDR2 SNEGSKA (reference sequence). This CDR3 is CSARVEGASSGANVLTF.

The rearrangement joins TRBV6-5 to TRBJ1-2; TCRdb picks TRBD1, but there is no DNA to check that call. This CDR3 spans 16 amino acids. Germline V gene data show CDR1 as MNHEY and CDR2 as SVGAGI. The CDR3 is CASSYAQPGRNYGYTF.